The next 24 T cell receptor beta chains were all read from a single sample in a study of T cells after posttransplantation cyclophosphamide. Profiled with immunoSEQ multiplex PCR; TCRdb holds only in-frame clones, not every one. The table records about 12,000 clones without singletons, the ten largest covering under 7.5%. Sequencing was done on a sample of PBMCs. These receptors were taken from a woman aged 40 to 49 in good health, CMV-negative, and a related stem cell transplant donor.

In its sample, this clone was seen a few times. The chain carries TRBV9 and TRBJ1-1, with unresolved D. Germline V gene data show CDR1 as SGDLS and CDR2 as YYNGEE. CDR3 size: 16 residues. V was cut by 4 bases and J by 1 base, with 17 bases left in between. The CDR3 spells CASSPRGRGGNTEAFF. The CDR3 nucleotides are TGTGCCAGCAGCCCCCGAGGCCGCGGCGGGAACACTGAAGCTTTCTTT.

This clone was recorded at least ten times. The chain carries TRBV5-8 and TRBJ1-2, with D possibly TRBD1 on 5 matching bases. This CDR3 region has 15 residues. V lost 0 bases, J lost 8 bases, and 17 bases lay in between. Germline V gene sequence: CDR1 SGHTS, CDR2 YDEGEE. Written as DNA, the CDR3 is TGTGCCAGCAGCTTGGCCTGGCCGTCAGGGATCGGCTACACCTTC. This sequence encodes CASSLAWPSGIGYTF.

This clone has ten or more counts. The rearrangement links TRBV6-5 to TRBJ1-3, with D hard to call. Germline assignment: CDR1 MNHEY and CDR2 SVGAGI. The CDR3 spans 16 residues. Trimming stripped 2 bases from V and 0 bases from J, with 11 bases between. In DNA, the CDR3 is TGTGCCAGCAGTTACGACCAGCGCCACTCTGGAAACACCATATATTTT. Its translation: CASSYDQRHSGNTIYF.

This clone was picked up many times. The chain couples TRBV9 to TRBJ2-2; TRBD2 might be the D (7 bases). The CDR3 has 17 residues. Germline V gene data show CDR1 as SGDLS and CDR2 as YYNGEE. Trimming shortened V by 0 bases and J by 2 bases, and 14 bases separated the two germline ends. CDR3 sequence (DNA): TGTGCCAGCAGCGTAGAGGGGGGGGACCACAACACCGGGGAGCTGTTTTTT. Its translation: CASSVEGGDHNTGELFF.

This clone was observed many times. The chain uses TRBV28 and TRBJ1-4, with TRBD1 matching 11 bases. Germline CDR1 and CDR2: MDHEN and SYDVKM. The CDR3 has 15 residues. V dropped 5 bases and J dropped 6; count of bases not matched to a gene: 5. In DNA, the CDR3 is TGTGCCAGCAGTCCCTCGGGACAGGGGGATGAAAAACTGTTTTTT. Translating gives CASSPSGQGDEKLFF.

In this sample, this clone turned up many times. This chain joins TRBV7-9 and TRBJ2-7; 7 bases line up with TRBD1. The CDR3 contains 14 residues. The J segment lost 3 bases and the V segment lost 4 bases, leaving 6 bases of the junction unmatched. Germline V CDR1 and CDR2: SEHNR, FQNEAQ (reference sequence). The CDR3: CASSSGTVRYEQYF. The CDR3, as DNA: TGTGCCAGCAGCTCTGGGACAGTCCGCTACGAGCAGTACTTC.

The chain is built from TRBV29-1 and TRBJ2-5, with TRBD2 identical over 12 bases. The CDR3 is made up of 16 amino acids. V gave up 7 bases and J gave up 4 bases; unmatched junction bases: 13. Germline CDR1 SQVTM, CDR2 ANQGSEA. The CDR3 DNA sequence: TGCAGCGGGCGACTAGCGGGGGCGAAGGCAGGAGAGACCCAGTACTTC. This gives the protein CSGRLAGAKAGETQYF.

There are many counts of this clone. The chain carries TRBV29-1 and TRBJ1-3; no clear D gene. Trimming removed 2 bases from V and 0 bases from J, with 8 bases in between. Germline V gene data show CDR1 as SQVTM and CDR2 as ANQGSEA. The length of the CDR3 is 14 residues. The CDR3 protein is CSVELHSSGNTIYF. CDR3 DNA sequence: TGCAGCGTTGAACTGCATAGCTCTGGAAACACCATATATTTT.

This clone was observed at least ten times. This rearrangement joins TRBV9 to TRBJ2-2; no firm D call. From germline, CDR1 is SGDLS and CDR2 YYNGEE. This CDR3 has 14 residues. Between the trimmed V and J ends, which lost 2 bases and 0 bases, there was a span of 5 bases. This CDR3 is CASSVLSNTGELFF. In nucleotides, the CDR3 is TGTGCCAGCAGCGTCTTATCGAACACCGGGGAGCTGTTTTTT.

This clone was picked up many times. The J gene is TRBJ1-4, the V gene TRBV6-2 or TRBV6-3; possibly TRBD1 for D (5 bases). The CDR3 sequence is 14 residues long. V lost 8 bases and J lost 6, with 16 bases in between. The V gene's germline CDR1 is MNHEY and CDR2 SVGEGT. CDR3 region: CASRSGVRHEKLFF. The CDR3 region has the DNA TGTGCCAGCCGCTCGGGGGTGCGGCATGAAAAACTGTTTTTT.

This clone was counted at least ten times. The J gene is TRBJ2-7, the V gene TRBV20-1; D ambiguous. Trimming left V 3 bases short and J 4 bases short, with 7 bases between. Germline CDR1 DFQATT, CDR2 SNEGSKA (reference sequence). The CDR3 extends over 11 amino acids. CDR3 nucleotides: TGCAGTGCTAGTCTGAGGTACGAGCAGTACTTC. Its translation: CSASLRYEQYF.

This clone came up many times. An end of the junction does not agree with germline; a read error may underlie this. The V gene is TRBV7-7, the J gene TRBJ2-2, with 10 positions matching TRBD2. CDR3 length: 14 amino acids. Germline-derived CDR1 and CDR2 are SSHAT and FNYEAQ (reference sequence). CDR3 sequence (DNA): TGTGCTAGCAGCTCTAGCGGGGGCACCGGGGAGCTGTTTTTT. Encoded protein: CASSSSGGTGELFF.

This clone was seen many times. The chain has TRBV19 and TRBJ2-6; possibly TRBD2 for D (7 bases). The length of the CDR3 is 20 residues. Deletions cut 6 bases from V and 0 bases from J, with 24 bases between. Germline V gives CDR1 LNHDA, CDR2 SQIVND (reference sequence). In DNA, the CDR3 is TGTGCCAGTAGCAAACCCCAGGGTTGGGGGGGCACCTCTGGGGCCAACGTCCTGACTTTC. It encodes CASSKPQGWGGTSGANVLTF.

This clone was recorded many times. The chain recombines TRBV10-1 with TRBJ1-1; 12 nucleotides agree with TRBD1. The CDR3 length is 14 residues. Germline CDR1 and CDR2: WNHNN and SYGVQD (reference sequence). V lost 7 bases, J lost 6 bases, and 6 bases stayed unmatched. The CDR3 DNA follows: TGCGCCAGCACCCGGGACAGGGGGCTGGCTGAAGCTTTCTTT. Protein product: CASTRDRGLAEAFF.

CDR3 nucleotide sequence: TGTGCCAGCAGTTACGGTGCAGGACAGGGAAATTCACCCCTCCACTTT. Protein: CASSYGAGQGNSPLHF. This chain links TRBV6-5 with TRBJ1-6; 8 bases align to TRBD1. The J segment lost 7 bases and the V segment lost 2 bases, leaving 7 bases of the junction unmatched. The CDR3 has 16 residues. The germline V gene has CDR1 MNHEY and CDR2 SVGAGI.

The CDR3 DNA reads TGTGCCAGCAGCCAACAAGGACTAGCCGACCAAGAGACCCAGTACTTC. Residues: CASSQQGLADQETQYF. The chain employs TRBV4-2 and TRBJ2-5; 8 bases agree with TRBD2. The CDR3 spans 16 residues. The trim removed 2 bases at V and 0 bases at J, leaving 5 bases unmatched. The germline gives CDR1 LGHNA, CDR2 YNFKEQ.

This chain joins TRBV30 and TRBJ2-3; 11 nucleotides align to TRBD2. CDR1 is GTSNPN, CDR2 SVGIG, per germline (reference sequence). The CDR3 runs 15 residues. Losses at the gene ends were 1 base for V and 5 bases for J; bases not matched to a gene: 5. CDR3 amino acids: CAWSGALAGGDTQYF. The DNA for the CDR3 is TGTGCCTGGAGTGGCGCGCTAGCGGGAGGAGATACGCAGTATTTT.

This clone has ten or more counts. This sequence joins TRBV27 and TRBJ2-2; D is perhaps TRBD1 (6 bases). V dropped 5 bases and J dropped 7 bases, with 14 bases sitting between them. The CDR3 loop spans 14 amino acids. The germline CDR1 and CDR2 sequences are MNHEY and SMNVEV (reference sequence). The CDR3 region has the DNA TGTGCCAGCAGTCTTGACAGGTTTGGCGGGGAGCTGTTTTTT. As protein: CASSLDRFGGELFF.

This clone appeared many times. The V gene is TRBV28, the J gene TRBJ2-5, with 7 bases aligning to TRBD1. Germline assignment: CDR1 MDHEN and CDR2 SYDVKM. The V and J ends lost 6 bases and 0 bases, in that order; junction bases with no gene match: 10. The CDR3 sequence is 16 residues long. The CDR3 reads CASRPWDRANQETQYF. CDR3 nucleotides: TGTGCCAGCAGACCCTGGGACAGAGCGAACCAAGAGACCCAGTACTTC.

This clone appeared many times. The chain uses TRBV7-7 and TRBJ2-5; maybe TRBD2 (6 bases). The CDR3 sequence is 14 residues long. CDR1 and CDR2 from the germline V gene are SSHAT and FNYEAQ (reference sequence). With 4 bases removed from V and 5 bases from J, the gap between germline ends came to 14 bases. CDR3 protein: CASSWGVEGETQYF. The CDR3 DNA is TGTGCCAGCAGCTGGGGGGTTGAGGGGGAGACCCAGTACTTC.

In this sample, this clone turned up many times. V is TRBV12-3 or TRBV12-4 and J is TRBJ2-1; 7 nucleotides align to TRBD2. V lost 6 bases and J lost 4; bases outside the gene matches: 6. The CDR3 spans 14 residues. The CDR3 coding sequence is TGTGCCAGCAGACCACCAGCGGGATACAATGAGCAGTTCTTC. Protein sequence: CASRPPAGYNEQFF.

Many counts were recorded for this clone. J is TRBJ2-1 and V is TRBV29-1, with 14 bases lining up with TRBD2. The trim removed 6 bases at V and 9 bases at J, leaving 10 bases unmatched. Germline V gene data show CDR1 as SQVTM and CDR2 as ANQGSEA. The CDR3 spans 15 residues. CDR3 loop: CSVGTSGSSRSEQFF. For the CDR3, the DNA is TGCAGCGTCGGGACTAGCGGGAGTAGTAGAAGTGAGCAGTTCTTC.

This clone has ten or more counts. The V call is TRBV5-1, the J call TRBJ1-2; TRBD1 might be the D (6 bases). Germline values: CDR1 SGHRS, CDR2 YFSETQ. The CDR3 covers 14 residues. The V end was cut by 4 bases, the J end by 7 bases, with 17 bases between. CDR3 nucleotides: TGCGCCAGCAGCGGGAACAGGGCTGGTTCTGGCTACACCTTC. Translating gives CASSGNRAGSGYTF.

By its share, this clone is medium-sized (0.01 to 0.1%). The rearrangement uses TRBV20-1 and TRBJ1-2; 7 bases fit TRBD1. V was clipped by 6 bases and J by 13 bases; unmatched bases: 8. Germline V gene sequence: CDR1 DFQATT, CDR2 SNEGSKA (reference sequence). This CDR3 comprises 10 residues. As DNA, the CDR3 is TGCAGTGCCTTTAGGGGGCTGAGCACCTTC. Its protein is CSAFRGLSTF.